This T cell receptor beta chain was recorded in a study of CD8+ T cells in alopecia areata. V was clipped by 8 bases and J by 4 bases; unmatched bases: 8. Germline assignment: CDR1 SEHNR and CDR2 FQNEAQ (reference sequence). This CDR3 is 15 amino acids long. Once RNA had been extracted, it was reverse transcribed into cDNA to act as the sequencing template. Using immunoSEQ multiplex PCR, the repertoire was profiled, and TCRdb retains in-frame clones only, with some absent. The sample lists fewer than 200,000 clones, about 54% occurring once. Treatment given: oral pan-JAK inhibitor, 5-10 mg twice daily.

This sequence originates from a human donor with alopecia areata. The sequences come from CD4+ T cells sorted from blood, collected at approximately week 60, from a patient treated with tofacitinib. The chain carries TRBV7-9 and TRBJ2-5, with 12 bases matching TRBD1. CDR3 in DNA: TGTGCCAGCGCTAGGGGGACAGGGGGCGTAGAGACCCAGTACTTC. This sequence encodes CASARGTGGVETQYF.